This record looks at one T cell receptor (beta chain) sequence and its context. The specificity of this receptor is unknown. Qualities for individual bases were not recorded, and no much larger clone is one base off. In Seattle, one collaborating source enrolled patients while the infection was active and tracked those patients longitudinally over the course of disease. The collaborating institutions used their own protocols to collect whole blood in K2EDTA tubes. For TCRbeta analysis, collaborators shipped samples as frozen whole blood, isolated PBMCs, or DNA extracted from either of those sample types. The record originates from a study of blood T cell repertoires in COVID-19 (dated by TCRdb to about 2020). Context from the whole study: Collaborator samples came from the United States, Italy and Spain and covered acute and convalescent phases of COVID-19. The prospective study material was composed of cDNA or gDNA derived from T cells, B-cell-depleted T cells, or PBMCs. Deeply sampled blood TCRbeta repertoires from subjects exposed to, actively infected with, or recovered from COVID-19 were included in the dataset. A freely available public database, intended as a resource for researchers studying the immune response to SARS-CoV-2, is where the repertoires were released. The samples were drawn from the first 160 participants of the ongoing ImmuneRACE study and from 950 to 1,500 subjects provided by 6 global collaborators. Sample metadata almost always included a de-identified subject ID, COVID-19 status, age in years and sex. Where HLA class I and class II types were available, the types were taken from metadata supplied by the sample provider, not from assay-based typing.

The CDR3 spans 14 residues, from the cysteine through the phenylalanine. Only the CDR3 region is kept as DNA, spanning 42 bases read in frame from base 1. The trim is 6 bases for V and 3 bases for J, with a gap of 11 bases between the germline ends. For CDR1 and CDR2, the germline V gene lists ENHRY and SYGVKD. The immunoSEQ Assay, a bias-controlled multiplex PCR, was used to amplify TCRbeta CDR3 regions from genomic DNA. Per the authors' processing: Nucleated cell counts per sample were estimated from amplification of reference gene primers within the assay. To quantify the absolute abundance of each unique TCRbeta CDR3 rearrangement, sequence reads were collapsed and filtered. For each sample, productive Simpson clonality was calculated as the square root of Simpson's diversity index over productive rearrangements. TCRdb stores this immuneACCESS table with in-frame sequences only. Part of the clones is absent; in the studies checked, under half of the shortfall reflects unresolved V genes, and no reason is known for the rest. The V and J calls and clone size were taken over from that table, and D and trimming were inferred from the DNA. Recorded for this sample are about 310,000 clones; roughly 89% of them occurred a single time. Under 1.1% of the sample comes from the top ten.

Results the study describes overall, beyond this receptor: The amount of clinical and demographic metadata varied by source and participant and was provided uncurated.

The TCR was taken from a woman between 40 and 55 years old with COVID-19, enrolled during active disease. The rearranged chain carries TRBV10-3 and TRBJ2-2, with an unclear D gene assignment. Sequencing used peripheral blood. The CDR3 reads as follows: CAISPGWDTGELFF. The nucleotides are TGTGCCATCAGCCCAGGATGGGACACCGGGGAGCTGTTTTTT.